This entry lists 2 T cell receptor beta chains sequenced from one sample in a study of shared clonotypes between healthy human individuals (TCRdb year 2020). The library relied on the immunoSEQ multiplex PCR assay. TCRdb obtained this table from immuneACCESS and retained in-frame rearrangements with V and J assigned. These tables miss some clones; where compared with another copy, unresolved V genes account for less than half of the shortfall, and the remainder is unexplained. The sample profile shows roughly 490,000 clones; about three quarters of them were found once. The biggest ten clones account for roughly 13% of the sample. Material for sequencing was PBMCs. The receptor set was obtained from a woman in her thirties or forties in good health. Some clones in this sample may be carry-over from other donors' samples.

V and J are TRBV19 and TRBJ2-7; 7 nucleotides match TRBD2. Germline V gives CDR1 LNHDA, CDR2 SQIVND (reference sequence). The CDR3 contains 17 residues. The V and J ends lost 4 bases and 3 bases, in that order; junction bases with no gene match: 15. CDR3 sequence reads: CASSRTASSGPSYEQYF. CDR3 bases: TGTGCCAGTAGTAGGACGGCCTCTAGCGGACCGAGCTACGAGCAGTACTTC.

The V and J genes are TRBV27 and TRBJ2-7; 9 bases map to TRBD1. V gave up 5 bases and J gave up 5 bases; unmatched junction bases: 10. Per the germline V gene, CDR1 is MNHEY and CDR2 is SMNVEV (reference sequence). The CDR3 is 15 amino acids. The CDR3 DNA follows: TGTGCCAGCAGTGCCCCCGGGACAGGGTCCCACGAGCAGTACTTC. Translation: CASSAPGTGSHEQYF.